The source of this TCR beta chain is a study of blood T cell repertoires in COVID-19. Overall study context: Acute and convalescent COVID-19 specimens originated in the United States, Italy and Spain.

Clinical histories supplied by participants themselves formed the basis of cohort assignment. Either two negative PCRs, clearance, or symptom resolution qualified Cohort 3 donors as recovered. V lost 4 bases and J lost 5; bases outside the gene matches: 3. Germline CDR1 KGHDR, CDR2 SFDVKD. The CDR3 sequence is 14 residues long. Only in-frame clones appear in the TCRdb table, and some are missing; sequencing was by immunoSEQ multiplex PCR. The sample includes about 210,000 clones, 75% to 85% seen only once; the top ten take 7.5% to 10%. The clonotype was recovered from a man aged 35 to 55 who had recovered from COVID-19. V and J are TRBV24-1 and TRBJ1-2; TRBD1 agrees at 10 bases. The sequenced sample consisted of PBMCs or T cells enriched from blood (not recorded which). The CDR3 nucleotides are TGTGCCACCAGTGACAGGACAGGGGGGTATGGCTACACCTTC. Residues: CATSDRTGGYGYTF.